Below, 14 T cell receptor beta chains from the same sample are listed, as sequenced in a study of blood T cell repertoires in COVID-19. The assay was immunoSEQ multiplex PCR, and TCRdb's table has in-frame clones only and misses some. The sample lists 190,000 or so clones; roughly 89% were seen once. Source material: peripheral blood. These receptors originate from a woman under 30 who had recovered from COVID-19.

This clone occurred once. The chain joins TRBV25-1 to TRBJ1-2; D not certain. The germline V and J ends were trimmed by 1 base and 8 bases, with 11 bases remaining between them. The CDR3 totals 13 residues. From germline, CDR1 is MGHDK and CDR2 SYGVNS. This chain's CDR3 is CASSESKGGGYTF. DNA for the CDR3: TGTGCCAGCAGTGAATCTAAGGGAGGCGGCTACACCTTC.

V usage is TRBV19 and J usage is TRBJ1-4; a possible D gene is TRBD1 (6 bases). The germline V gene has CDR1 LNHDA and CDR2 SQIVND (reference sequence). V lost 5 bases and J 8 bases, leaving 18 bases between the germline ends. The CDR3 covers 15 residues. CDR3 sequence (DNA): TGTGCCAGTAGTCTATCACAGGGTCATCGGGAAAAACTGTTTTTT. Its translation is CASSLSQGHREKLFF. Full variable domain (remainder filled in from reference TRBV19 and TRBJ1-4): DGGITQSPKYLFRKEGQNVTLSCEQNLNHDAMYWYRQDPGQGLRLIYYSQIVNDFQKGDIAEGYSVSREKKESFPLTVTSAQKNPTAFYLCASSLSQGHREKLFFGSGTQLSVL.

CDR3 loop: CASSLPRGKNSPLHF. The CDR3, as DNA: TGTGCCAGCAGCTTACCCAGAGGTAAGAATTCACCCCTCCACTTT. The chain recombines TRBV7-9 with TRBJ1-6; D remains ambiguous. The CDR3 totals 15 residues. Per germline, CDR1 SEHNR and CDR2 FQNEAQ (reference sequence). V was pared by 2 bases and J by 7 bases, with 12 bases between.

The rearrangement uses TRBV25-1 and TRBJ1-2; the D is unclear. In germline, CDR1 is MGHDK, CDR2 SYGVNS. CDR3 length: 14 amino acids. V lost 3 bases to trimming and J lost 2 bases, with 10 bases between them. The CDR3 protein is CASSESGGNYGYTF. The CDR3 bases are TGTGCCAGCAGTGAGTCGGGAGGGAACTATGGCTACACCTTC.

V usage is TRBV6-2 or TRBV6-3 and J usage is TRBJ1-3; D is unclear. The germline V gene has CDR1 MNHEY and CDR2 SVGEGT. The V end lost 5 bases, the J end lost 0 bases, and 8 bases lay between the germline ends. The CDR3 sequence is 14 residues long. CDR3 nucleotide sequence: TGTGCCAGCAGTCCGCGGTACTCTGGAAACACCATATATTTT. This codes for CASSPRYSGNTIYF.

The chain is built from TRBV9 and TRBJ2-2, with D possibly TRBD1 on 5 matching bases. The ends were cut back, 4 bases at V and 8 bases at J, with 9 bases in the middle. The germline V gene encodes CDR1 SGDLS and CDR2 YYNGEE. The CDR3 consists of 12 residues. The CDR3 DNA reads TGTGCCAGCAGCCTGCGACAGGGGGAGCTGTTTTTT. Translation gives CASSLRQGELFF.

The chain has TRBV5-1 and TRBJ1-1; D gene ambiguous. The CDR3 totals 14 residues. V was shortened by 1 base and J by 0 bases, with 7 bases between the two germline ends. The germline CDR1 and CDR2 sequences are SGHRS and YFSETQ. This chain's CDR3 is CASSLLAMNTEAFF. CDR3 in DNA: TGCGCCAGCAGCTTGTTAGCCATGAACACTGAAGCTTTCTTT.

This clone showed up just once. The chain has TRBV6-6 and TRBJ2-1, with D perhaps matching TRBD1 (6 bases). Deletions cut 6 bases from V and 4 bases from J, with 16 bases between. The length of the CDR3 is 15 residues. Germline V gene data show CDR1 as MNHNY and CDR2 as SVGAGI (reference sequence). CDR3 amino acids: CASRPPTGVYNEQFF. The CDR3 nucleotides are TGTGCCAGCAGACCCCCGACAGGAGTATACAATGAGCAGTTCTTC.

This chain joins TRBV7-4 and TRBJ2-1; D remains unclear. V lost 0 bases and J 4 bases, leaving 4 bases between the germline ends. This CDR3 is 13 amino acids long. The germline CDR1 and CDR2 sequences are SGHVT and SQSDAQ. This chain's CDR3 is CASSLARYNEQFF. Here the CDR3 DNA reads TGTGCCAGCAGCTTAGCCAGATACAATGAGCAGTTCTTC.

The chain couples TRBV27 to TRBJ1-2, with 9 positions matching TRBD1. The CDR3 loop spans 14 amino acids. Losses at the gene ends were 4 bases for V and 7 bases for J; bases not matched to a gene: 7. Per germline, CDR1 MNHEY and CDR2 SMNVEV (reference sequence). The CDR3 spells CASSSYRGPGGYTF. The CDR3 bases are TGTGCCAGCAGTTCTTACAGGGGGCCGGGTGGCTACACCTTC.

This chain uses TRBV13 with TRBJ1-2; D remains ambiguous. This CDR3 contains 14 residues. Germline V gives CDR1 PRHDT, CDR2 FYEKMQ (reference sequence). Trimming shortened V by 5 bases and J by 2 bases, and 12 bases separated the two germline ends. The CDR3 region is CASSPRGVNYGYTF. The CDR3 DNA reads TGTGCCAGCAGCCCCCGGGGAGTAAACTATGGCTACACCTTC.

This chain connects TRBV5-4 to TRBJ2-7, with 7 bases fitting TRBD2. CDR1 SGHNT and CDR2 YYREEE come from the germline V gene (reference sequence). The CDR3 is made up of 16 amino acids. V gave up 2 bases and J gave up 2 bases; unmatched junction bases: 10. The CDR3 spells CASSFGGGSPAYEQYV. The CDR3 bases are TGTGCCAGCAGCTTTGGGGGGGGGTCTCCTGCCTACGAGCAGTACGTC.

The chain combines TRBV11-2 with TRBJ1-2, with 7 bases aligning to TRBD1. This CDR3 is built from 14 residues. J gave up 7 bases and V 4 bases, and 9 bases lay outside the gene matches. Germline V gives CDR1 SGHAT, CDR2 FQNNGV. The CDR3 nucleotides are TGTGCCAGCAGCTCCACAGGGGTTAAGAGTGGCTACACCTTC. This codes for CASSSTGVKSGYTF.

This chain links TRBV5-5 with TRBJ2-5; D unclear. Trimming removed 4 bases from V and 5 bases from J, with 15 bases in between. The V gene's germline CDR1 is SGHKS and CDR2 YYEKEE (reference sequence). The CDR3 covers 14 residues. This CDR3 reads CASSPRWKAETQYF. The CDR3 DNA reads as TGTGCCAGCAGCCCCAGGTGGAAGGCTGAGACCCAGTACTTC.